The sequence of this T cell receptor (beta chain) was determined in a study of T cell changes during pregnancy in multiple sclerosis. CDR1 and CDR2 from the germline V gene are SGHDT and YYEEEE. Trimming took 2 bases from V and 0 from J; bases not matched to a gene: 4. This CDR3 spans 15 amino acids. Profiling relied on immunoSEQ multiplex PCR, and the TCRdb table lists in-frame clones only, not all of them. The profile shows around 61,000 clones, over 80% of them singletons. Sequencing used peripheral blood, obtained in the first trimester of pregnancy. This sequence originates from a female donor in good health, enrolled as a control in a pregnancy study. V is TRBV5-6 and J is TRBJ1-1, with 7 bases aligning to TRBD1. CDR3 nucleotides: TGTGCCAGCAGCTTTACAGGGGTGATGAACACTGAAGCTTTCTTT. Residues: CASSFTGVMNTEAFF.